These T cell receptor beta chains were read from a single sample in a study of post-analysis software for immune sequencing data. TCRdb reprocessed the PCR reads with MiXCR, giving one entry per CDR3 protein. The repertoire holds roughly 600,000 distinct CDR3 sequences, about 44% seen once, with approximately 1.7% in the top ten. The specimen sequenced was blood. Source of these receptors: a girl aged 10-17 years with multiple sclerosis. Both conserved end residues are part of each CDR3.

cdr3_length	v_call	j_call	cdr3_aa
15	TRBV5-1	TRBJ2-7	CASSADGALSYEQYF
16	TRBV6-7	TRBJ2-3	CASSYWPSGSQDTQYF
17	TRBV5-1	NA	CASSSGLAGELSYEQYF
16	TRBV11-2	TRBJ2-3	CASSLGASGSTDTQCF
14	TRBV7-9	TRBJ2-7	CASSPDRHPYEQYF
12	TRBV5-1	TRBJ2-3	CASATSRNTQYF
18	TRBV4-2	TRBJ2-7	CASSQESTSGGLSYEQYF
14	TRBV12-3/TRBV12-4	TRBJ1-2	CASSRTQGRDGYTF
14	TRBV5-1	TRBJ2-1	CASSLEGRDNEQFF
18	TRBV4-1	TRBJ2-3	CASSQERTSGSGTDTQYF
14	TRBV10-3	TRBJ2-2	CAISAGYDTGELFF
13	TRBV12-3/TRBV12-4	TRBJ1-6	CATRDREHSPLHF
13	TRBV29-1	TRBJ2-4	CSVVDLAKNIQYF
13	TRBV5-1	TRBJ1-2	CASSDRGPYGYTF
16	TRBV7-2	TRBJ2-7	CASNLIGQRGSYEQYF
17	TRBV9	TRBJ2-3	CASSVAGTGLRTDTQYF
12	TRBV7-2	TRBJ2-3	CASSFPPGLAYF
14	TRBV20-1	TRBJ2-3	CSASASGARGTQYF
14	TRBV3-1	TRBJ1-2	CASSPLRGPGGYTF
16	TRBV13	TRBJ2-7	CAGSPREKGAMGEQYF
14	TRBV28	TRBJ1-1	CASSPARADREAFF
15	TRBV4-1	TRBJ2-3	CASSLSGGYTDTQYF
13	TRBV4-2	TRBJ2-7	CASSPGEGYEQYF
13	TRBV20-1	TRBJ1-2	CSARDEQGNGYTF
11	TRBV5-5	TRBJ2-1	CASSFPDEQFF
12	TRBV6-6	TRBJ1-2	CASSRIDRGYTF
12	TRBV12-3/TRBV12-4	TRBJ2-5	CASSYGDETQYF
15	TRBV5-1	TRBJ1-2	CASSLVAGGNYGYTF
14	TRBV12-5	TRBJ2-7	CASGFSRVSYEQYF
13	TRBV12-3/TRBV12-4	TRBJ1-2	CASTLGQGSGYTF
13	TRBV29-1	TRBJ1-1	CSVDLQLPGEAFF
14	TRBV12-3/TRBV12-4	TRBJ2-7	CASSPRQASYEQYF
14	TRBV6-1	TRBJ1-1	CASTSTGVRTEAFF
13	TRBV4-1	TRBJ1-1	CASSQRSRTEAFF
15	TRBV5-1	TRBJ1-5	CASSPQVGMGQPQHF
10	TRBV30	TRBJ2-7	CACGEAEQYF
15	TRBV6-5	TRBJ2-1	CASSYVAGGVDEQFF
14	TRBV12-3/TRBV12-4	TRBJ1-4	CASSPGTANEKLFF
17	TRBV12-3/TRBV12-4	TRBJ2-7	CASSRGPLRGPSYEQYF
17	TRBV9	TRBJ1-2	CAGSVGPGAGTNYGYTF
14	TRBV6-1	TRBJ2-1	CASNPSVGGNEQFF
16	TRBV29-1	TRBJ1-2	CSEIPDRGLRDAGYTF
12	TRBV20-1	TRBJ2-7	CSASPDRSEQYF
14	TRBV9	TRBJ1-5	CASSVDQGYQPQHF
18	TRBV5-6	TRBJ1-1	CASSLATGQAEMNTEAFF
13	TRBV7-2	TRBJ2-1	CASSLGGSNEQFF
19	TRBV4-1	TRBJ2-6	CASSPSPVAGLSGANVLTF
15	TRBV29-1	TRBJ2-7	CSAAPGSGSSYEQYF
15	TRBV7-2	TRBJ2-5	CASRKRGRSQETQYF
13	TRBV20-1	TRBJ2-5	CSARVAGGETQYF
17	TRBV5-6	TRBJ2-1	CASSLERGRLSYNEQFF
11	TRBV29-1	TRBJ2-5	CSVNQGETQYF
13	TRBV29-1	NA	CSVVTGALGEQYF
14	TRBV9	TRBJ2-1	CASSLRAPNNEQFF
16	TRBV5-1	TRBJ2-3	CASSVDGSKGTDTQYF